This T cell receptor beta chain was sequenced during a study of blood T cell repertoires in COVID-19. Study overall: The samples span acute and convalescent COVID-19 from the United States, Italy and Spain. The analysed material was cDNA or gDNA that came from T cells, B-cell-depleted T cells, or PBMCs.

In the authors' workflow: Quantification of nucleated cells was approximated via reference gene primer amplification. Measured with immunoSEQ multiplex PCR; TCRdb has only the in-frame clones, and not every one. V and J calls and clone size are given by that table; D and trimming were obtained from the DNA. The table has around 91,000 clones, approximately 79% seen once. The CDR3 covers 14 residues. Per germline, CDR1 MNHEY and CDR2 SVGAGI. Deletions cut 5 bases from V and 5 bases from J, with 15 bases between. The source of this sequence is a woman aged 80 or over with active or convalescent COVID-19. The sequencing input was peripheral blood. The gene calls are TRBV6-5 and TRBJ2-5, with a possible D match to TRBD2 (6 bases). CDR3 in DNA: TGTGCCAGCAGTCCTAAGCGGGCGGGGGAGACCCAGTACTTC. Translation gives CASSPKRAGETQYF.